This T cell receptor (beta chain) comes out of a study of molecular identifiers for immune sequencing clone quantification. The CDR3 has 13 residues. Trimming left V 5 bases short and J 0 bases short, with 11 bases between. Germline V CDR1 and CDR2: SQVTM, ANQGSEA. As concerns this clonotype: Its antigen remains unknown.

Points from the study as a whole: Shared barcodes on identical TCR molecules could underestimate the sizes of highly expanded clones.

Libraries of bulk TCR were made by previously described methods (with listed TCR primers). From the PCR reads, TCRdb called clonotypes with MiXCR, one entry per CDR3 protein. The sample lists under 600,000 distinct CDR3 sequences; about a fifth were seen once. Input for naive CD8 libraries was roughly 17,000 to 1,100,000 sorted cells; the RNA fraction used was 10%, 30% or 50%. The J gene is TRBJ2-7, the V gene TRBV29-1; possible D gene TRBD1, 5 bases. This TCR was recovered from a human donor in good health. Some libraries in this study had Jurkat cell RNA spiked in. Sequencing was performed on naive CD8+ T cells from blood, with Jurkat cell RNA spiked in. Subset indicated: FACS-sorted CD8+CD4-CCR7+CD45RA+ naive T cells. The CDR3 nucleotides are TGCAGCGTTCAAGGGGCAAACTCCTACGAGCAGTACTTC. This gives the protein CSVQGANSYEQYF.